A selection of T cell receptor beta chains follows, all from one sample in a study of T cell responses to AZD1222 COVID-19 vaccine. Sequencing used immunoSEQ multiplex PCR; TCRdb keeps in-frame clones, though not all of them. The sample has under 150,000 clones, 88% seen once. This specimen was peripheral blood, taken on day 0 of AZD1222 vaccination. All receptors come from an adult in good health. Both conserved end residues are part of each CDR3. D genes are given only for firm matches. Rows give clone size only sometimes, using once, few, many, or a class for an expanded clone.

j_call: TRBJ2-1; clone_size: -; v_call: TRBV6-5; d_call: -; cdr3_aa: CASSYERGRDEQFF; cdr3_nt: TGTGCCAGCAGTTACGAGAGGGGTCGTGATGAGCAGTTCTTC
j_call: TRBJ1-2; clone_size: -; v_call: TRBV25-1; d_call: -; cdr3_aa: CASSGDQGIGYGYTF; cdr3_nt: TGTGCCAGCAGTGGAGATCAGGGGATCGGGTATGGCTACACCTTC
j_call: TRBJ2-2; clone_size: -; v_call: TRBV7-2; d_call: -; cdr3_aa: CASSLVWLTGELFF; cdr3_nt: TGTGCCAGCAGCTTAGTCTGGTTAACCGGGGAGCTGTTTTTT
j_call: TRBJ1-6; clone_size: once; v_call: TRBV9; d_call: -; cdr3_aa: CASSVGFSSYNSPLHF; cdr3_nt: TGTGCCAGCAGCGTAGGTTTCAGCTCCTATAATTCACCCCTCCACTTT
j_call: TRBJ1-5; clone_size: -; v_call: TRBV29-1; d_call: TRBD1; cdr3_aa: CSVGTGGNQPQHF; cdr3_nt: TGCAGCGTTGGGACAGGGGGCAATCAGCCCCAGCATTTT
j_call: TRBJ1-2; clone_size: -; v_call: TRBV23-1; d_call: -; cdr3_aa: CASMRITGQYGYTF; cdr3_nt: TGCGCCAGCATGCGTATCACTGGACAGTATGGCTACACCTTC
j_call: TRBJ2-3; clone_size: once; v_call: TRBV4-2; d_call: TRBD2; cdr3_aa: CASSQTGTSGFTDTQYF; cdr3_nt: TGTGCCAGCAGCCAAACCGGGACTAGCGGTTTCACAGATACGCAGTATTTT
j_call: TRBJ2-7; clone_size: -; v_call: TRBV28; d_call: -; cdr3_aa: CASSFQGPTRWYF; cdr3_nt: TGTGCCAGCAGTTTCCAGGGACCCACCCGGTGGTACTTC
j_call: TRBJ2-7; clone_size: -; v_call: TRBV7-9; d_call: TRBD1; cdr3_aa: CASSRGQDGAYYEQYF; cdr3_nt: TGTGCCAGCAGCCGGGGACAGGACGGAGCCTACTACGAGCAGTACTTC
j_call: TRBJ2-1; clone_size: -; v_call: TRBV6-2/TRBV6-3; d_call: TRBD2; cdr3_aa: CASSYAERLAGFNEQFF; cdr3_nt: TGTGCCAGCAGTTACGCCGAGAGATTAGCGGGGTTCAATGAGCAGTTCTTC
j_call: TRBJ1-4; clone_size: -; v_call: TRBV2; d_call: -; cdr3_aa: CASSEVRGYSEKLFF; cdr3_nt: TGTGCCAGCAGTGAAGTGAGAGGGTATAGCGAAAAACTGTTTTTT